The present entry profiles one TCR beta chain with its context. What it binds is not known. The data were obtained in a study of Ad26.COV2.S vaccination and SARS-CoV-2 variants. Study-wide findings and caveats: Relative to placebo recipients, vaccine recipients exhibited elevated spike-specific TCR breadth. After vaccination, reports described spike-specific CD8+ and CD4+ T cell responses as showing substantial breadth.

Method: immunoSEQ multiplex PCR; TCRdb's copy keeps in-frame clones and lacks some. The sample includes about 450,000 clones, approximately 89% of them seen just once. The V gene lost 4 bases and the J gene lost 4 bases, with 11 bases spanning the gap. This CDR3 region has 14 residues. Germline V gene sequence: CDR1 MGHDK, CDR2 SYGVNS. The treatment denotes: roughly 19 received Ad26.COV2.S at low or high dose, single or two shots; several received placebo; per-sample allocation not given. Day 63 after the first injection of vaccine or placebo was the sampling time. V is TRBV25-1 and J is TRBJ2-1, with D possibly matching TRBD1 (6 bases). The specimen comprised peripheral blood, sampled in a trial of Ad26.COV2.S vaccine versus placebo. This receptor was taken from a person between 18 and 65 years old who received the Ad26.COV2.S COVID-19 vaccine or a placebo. CDR3 protein: CASSVQGRYNEQFF. Written as DNA, the CDR3 is TGTGCCAGCAGTGTACAGGGTCGGTACAATGAGCAGTTCTTC.